One and the same sample provided the 23 T cell receptor beta chains below, sequenced in a study of OX40 agonist ivuxolimab in advanced cancers. Libraries were prepared by immunoSEQ multiplex PCR; TCRdb keeps only in-frame clonotypes and omits some of them. The sample carries about 39,000 clones, 90% to 95% recorded once. The sample here was CD4+ or CD8+ T cells sorted from blood, taken in a trial of the OX40 agonist ivuxolimab. These receptors all stem from an adult with an advanced solid tumor such as melanoma, head and neck, liver or kidney cancer.

The chain links TRBV28 to TRBJ2-6; TRBD1 matches at 7 bases. Germline V gives CDR1 MDHEN, CDR2 SYDVKM. The V and J ends lost 7 bases and 0 bases, in that order; junction bases with no gene match: 3. The CDR3 is made up of 15 amino acids. The CDR3 region has the DNA TGTGCCAGCACCGGACAGGACTCTGGGGCCAACGTCCTGACTTTC. Protein sequence: CASTGQDSGANVLTF.

The chain joins TRBV5-1 to TRBJ1-1, with 10 positions matching TRBD1. CDR1 SGHRS and CDR2 YFSETQ come from the germline V gene. V lost 3 bases, J lost 2 bases, and 1 base stayed unmatched. CDR3 length: 14 amino acids. The CDR3: CASSSTGGNTEAFF. The CDR3 nucleotides are TGCGCCAGCAGCTCGACAGGGGGCAACACTGAAGCTTTCTTT.

CDR3 nucleotides: TGTGCCAGCAGTTACGGGGCTCGGGACACTGAAGCTTTCTTT. Translated: CASSYGARDTEAFF. The rearrangement uses TRBV6-6 and TRBJ1-1; D might be TRBD1 (5 bases). Per the germline V gene, CDR1 is MNHNY and CDR2 is SVGAGI (reference sequence). The V and J ends lost 2 bases and 3 bases respectively, with 10 bases between them. The CDR3 is 14 amino acids.

The chain uses TRBV25-1 and TRBJ2-1; no firm D call. Germline loops: CDR1 MGHDK, CDR2 SYGVNS. Trimming removed 2 bases at V and 5 bases at J, with 7 bases between. The CDR3 length is 13 residues. The CDR3 coding sequence is TGTGCCAGCAGTGAAGGCGTCCACAATGAGCAGTTCTTC. Its protein product is CASSEGVHNEQFF.

The rearrangement links TRBV2 to TRBJ2-1; D is perhaps TRBD1 (6 bases). The V gene's germline CDR1 is SNHLY and CDR2 FYNNEI. V lost 4 bases and J 0 bases, leaving 16 bases between the germline ends. The CDR3 loop spans 17 amino acids. In DNA, the CDR3 is TGTGCCAGCAGTGGTGATAGGCAGGGGAGCTCCTACAATGAGCAGTTCTTC. This sequence encodes CASSGDRQGSSYNEQFF.

CDR3 in DNA: TGTGCCAGCAGTTTAATTATAACACGACAATACAATGAGCAGTTCTTC. Its protein product is CASSLIITRQYNEQFF. The chain is built from TRBV28 and TRBJ2-1; D remains ambiguous. Germline V gene lookup returns CDR1 MDHEN and CDR2 SYDVKM. The CDR3 runs to 16 residues. V shed 2 bases and J shed 4 bases, with 15 bases lying between them.

This chain uses TRBV4-1 with TRBJ2-1; a possible D gene is TRBD2 (5 bases). CDR1 MGHRA and CDR2 YSYEKL come from the germline V gene. The CDR3 has 15 residues. Trimming took 2 bases from V and 1 from J, leaving 9 bases between them. CDR3 DNA sequence: TGCGCCAGCAGCCAAAATCCGGGATCCTACAATGAGCAGTTCTTC. Its protein product is CASSQNPGSYNEQFF.

The chain joins TRBV27 to TRBJ2-2; D perhaps matches TRBD2 (6 bases). CDR1 is MNHEY and CDR2 is SMNVEV in the germline V gene (reference sequence). The V and J ends lost 3 bases and 5 bases respectively, with 13 bases between them. The CDR3 length is 15 residues. DNA of the CDR3: TGTGCCAGCAGTTTGGAGGGCTCCGGTACCGGGGAGCTGTTTTTT. It specifies CASSLEGSGTGELFF.

This clone was seen only once. The chain recombines TRBV7-6 with TRBJ2-7, with D perhaps TRBD1 (6 bases). The CDR3 runs 12 residues. CDR1 is SGHVS, CDR2 FNYEAQ, per germline. V dropped 5 bases and J dropped 7 bases, with 12 bases sitting between them. CDR3 sequence: CASSPQGLEQYF. As DNA, the CDR3 is TGTGCCAGCAGCCCCCAGGGGTTGGAGCAGTACTTC. Complete variable domain (other parts from reference TRBV7-6 and TRBJ2-7): GAGVSQSPRYKVTKRGQDVALRCDPISGHVSLYWYRQALGQGPEFLTYFNYEAQQDKSGLPNDRFSAERPEGSISTLTIQRTEQRDSAMYRCASSPQGLEQYFGPGTRLTVT.

The rearrangement joins TRBV4-1 to TRBJ2-3; TRBD1 agrees at 12 bases. The CDR3 spans 18 residues. The V gene end was trimmed by 0 bases and the J gene end by 4 bases; junction bases not matched to a gene: 8. CDR1 is MGHRA, CDR2 YSYEKL, per germline. The CDR3 DNA is TGCGCCAGCAGCCAAGAGGGGGGGACAGGGGGCTTGGCAGATACGCAGTATTTT. Its protein is CASSQEGGTGGLADTQYF.

The gene calls are TRBV5-4 and TRBJ2-1, with D uncertain. In germline, CDR1 is SGHNT, CDR2 YYREEE (reference sequence). Deletions cut 5 bases from V and 5 bases from J, with 14 bases between. The CDR3 contains 14 residues. DNA for the CDR3: TGTGCCAGCAGTTGGGGTACTCTTAACAATGAGCAGTTCTTC. As protein: CASSWGTLNNEQFF.

This chain joins TRBV15 and TRBJ2-1; D is perhaps TRBD2 (6 bases). Germline V gene lookup returns CDR1 LNHNV and CDR2 YYDKDF (reference sequence). V lost 1 base and J lost 7, with 17 bases in between. The CDR3 is 16 amino acids. For the CDR3, the DNA is TGTGCCACCAGCAGAGGCCACTCGGGAGAGGGGAATGAGCAGTTCTTC. It yields the protein CATSRGHSGEGNEQFF. Using reference TRBV15 and TRBJ2-1 for the parts outside the CDR3, the full variable domain is DAMVIQNPRYQVTQFGKPVTLSCSQTLNHNVMYWYQQKSSQAPKLLFHYYDKDFNNEADTPDNFQSRRPNTSFCFLDIRSPGLGDTAMYLCATSRGHSGEGNEQFFGPGTRLTVL.

This clone has just one count. The chain couples TRBV28 to TRBJ1-1, with D tentatively TRBD1 (6 bases). Trimming took 3 bases from V and 0 from J, leaving 17 bases between them. CDR3 length: 17 amino acids. Germline lookup yields CDR1 MDHEN and CDR2 SYDVKM. CDR3 loop: CASSFDVGGPLNTEAFF. CDR3 in DNA: TGTGCCAGCAGTTTCGATGTGGGGGGCCCCCTGAACACTGAAGCTTTCTTT.

This chain links TRBV7-9 with TRBJ2-1, with 13 positions matching TRBD2. From germline, CDR1 is SEHNR and CDR2 FQNEAQ (reference sequence). The length of the CDR3 is 19 residues. J was trimmed by 3 bases and V by 0 bases; bases with no gene match: 8. The CDR3 reads CASSLAPGTSGTHYNEQFF. The CDR3 nucleotides are TGTGCCAGCAGCTTAGCGCCCGGGACTAGCGGGACCCACTACAATGAGCAGTTCTTC.

The CDR3 sequence: CASSLIRREVYF. The DNA of the CDR3 is TGTGCCAGCAGTTTAATACGGAGAGAGGTGTACTTC. The chain links TRBV28 to TRBJ2-7; D call uncertain. The CDR3 extends over 12 amino acids. V shed 2 bases and J shed 12 bases, with 14 bases lying between them. Germline V gene lookup returns CDR1 MDHEN and CDR2 SYDVKM. Using reference TRBV28 and TRBJ2-7 for the parts outside the CDR3, the full variable domain is DVKVTQSSRYLVKRTGEKVFLECVQDMDHENMFWYRQDPGLGLRLIYFSYDVKMKEKGDIPEGYSVSREKKERFSLILESASTNQTSMYLCASSLIRREVYFGPGTRLTVT.

This sequence joins TRBV27 and TRBJ2-2; D unresolved. Per the germline V gene, CDR1 is MNHEY and CDR2 is SMNVEV (reference sequence). The V end lost 3 bases, the J end lost 2 bases, and 10 bases lay between the germline ends. The length of the CDR3 is 15 residues. The CDR3 sequence: CASSFEYSNTGELFF. The CDR3 DNA is TGTGCCAGCAGTTTCGAATACAGCAACACCGGGGAGCTGTTTTTT.

The V gene is TRBV19, the J gene TRBJ2-7; possible D gene TRBD1, 6 bases. CDR1 is LNHDA, CDR2 SQIVND, per germline (reference sequence). The V gene lost 5 bases and the J gene lost 2 bases, with 10 bases spanning the gap. The CDR3 sequence is 13 residues long. The CDR3 nucleotides are TGTGCCAGTAGTGCCGGACAGACCTACGAGCAGTACTTC. Translation gives CASSAGQTYEQYF.

This clone was found once. J is TRBJ2-1 and V is TRBV27; D is perhaps TRBD2 (5 bases). Trimming removed 5 bases from V and 10 bases from J, with 12 bases in between. This CDR3 has 12 residues. Germline V gene sequence: CDR1 MNHEY, CDR2 SMNVEV (reference sequence). For the CDR3, the DNA is TGTGCCAGCAGTGCCAGGAGGACCGAGCAGTTCTTC. Residues: CASSARRTEQFF.

V usage is TRBV29-1 and J usage is TRBJ2-2; a possible D gene is TRBD2 (5 bases). The CDR3 runs 14 residues. Trimming pared 3 bases from V and 6 bases from J, leaving 14 bases between. Germline CDR1 and CDR2: SQVTM and ANQGSEA. CDR3 sequence (DNA): TGCAGCGTTGACGGGGAGAGGGCCTCCGGGGAGCTGTTTTTT. This gives the protein CSVDGERASGELFF.

V and J are TRBV4-1 and TRBJ2-1, with 9 bases identical to TRBD1. Germline values: CDR1 MGHRA, CDR2 YSYEKL. V shed 1 base, J shed 10 bases, and the junction held 5 bases outside the gene matches. The CDR3 runs 14 residues. The CDR3 is CASSQVTGGEEQFF. CDR3 in DNA: TGCGCCAGCAGCCAAGTTACAGGGGGCGAAGAGCAGTTCTTC.

The chain joins TRBV5-6 to TRBJ2-1; tentative D call: TRBD1 (6 bases). Germline-derived CDR1 and CDR2 are SGHDT and YYEEEE. V was pared by 1 base and J by 2 bases, with 10 bases between. The CDR3 loop spans 15 amino acids. The CDR3 DNA reads as TGTGCCAGCAGCTTGCAGGGGTTCACCTACAATGAGCAGTTCTTC. Translation: CASSLQGFTYNEQFF.

V usage is TRBV19 and J usage is TRBJ2-4; 8 bases are a match to TRBD1. Germline CDR1 reads LNHDA; CDR2 reads SQIVND (reference sequence). Trimming took 4 bases from V and 0 from J; bases not matched to a gene: 5. The CDR3 is 16 amino acids. CDR3 region: CASSTSGGLAKNIQYF. The CDR3 region has the DNA TGTGCCAGTAGTACATCAGGGGGCCTAGCCAAAAACATTCAGTACTTC.

The chain carries TRBV28 and TRBJ2-7; TRBD1 matches 7 bases. The V and J ends lost 2 bases and 5 bases, in that order; junction bases with no gene match: 9. Looked up from germline, CDR1 is MDHEN and CDR2 is SYDVKM. CDR3 size: 15 residues. The CDR3 bases are TGTGCCAGCAGTTTAGCCCTACAGGGGATCAACGAGCAGTACTTC. Amino acid sequence: CASSLALQGINEQYF.